The 2 T cell receptor beta chains below come from one sample, sequenced in a study of T cell responses to AZD1222 COVID-19 vaccine. The protocol was immunoSEQ multiplex PCR, while the TCRdb copy is restricted to in-frame clones and leaves out a portion. Of 150,000 to 200,000 clones listed, roughly nine tenths are singletons. The specimen was peripheral blood, collected on day 0 of AZD1222 vaccination. Every receptor here comes from an adult in good health.

The chain combines TRBV9 with TRBJ2-2; perhaps D is TRBD1 or TRBD2 (5 bases each). V was pared by 0 bases and J by 4 bases, with 16 bases between. The CDR3 loop spans 17 amino acids. Germline V CDR1 and CDR2: SGDLS, YYNGEE. This CDR3 reads CASSVGNQGESTGELFF. The CDR3 nucleotides read TGTGCCAGCAGCGTAGGCAACCAGGGAGAGAGCACCGGGGAGCTGTTTTTT.

The rearrangement links TRBV5-1 to TRBJ2-5; 15 nucleotides line up with TRBD2. Trimming removed 2 bases from V and 1 base from J; junction bases left unmatched: 9. The CDR3 length is 19 residues. The germline gives CDR1 SGHRS, CDR2 YFSETQ. The CDR3 nucleotides read TGCGCCAGCAGCTTATGGACTAGCGGGGGGGCCTCTATCCAAGAGACCCAGTACTTC. Its translation is CASSLWTSGGASIQETQYF.